This TCR beta chain was sequenced for a study of molecular identifiers for immune sequencing clone quantification (dated by TCRdb to 2016 to 2019). Background for the entire study: In a replicate experiment, RNA from around 20,000 or 100,000 naive CD8 T cells was split into five aliquots, four of which were sequenced. This methods study benchmarked molecular-identifier clustering-based TCR repertoire sequencing (MIDCIRS) and TCR RNA copy counting, using CD8 T cells to do so. The study at large found these results: Spiked-in Jurkat TCR RNA equivalent to a single cell was reported to be detectable even among approximately 1 million naive CD8 T cells. Around 2.8 recovered TCR RNA copies per cell were obtained by modeling, versus roughly 10 by digital PCR, implying a capture efficiency of 25% to 30%. In CMV-specific effector cells, over 99% of molecules were held by clones above 20 RNA copies, whereas under 1% of molecules were held by such clones in naive cells. When barcode sub-clustering was omitted, TCR diversity was inflated by chimeric consensus sequences, with chimeras reaching as high as 47%. The sizes of highly expanded clones could end up underestimated when identical TCR molecules share a barcode. The naive libraries included spiked-in Jurkat TCR RNA (roughly eleven copies' worth), and this Jurkat TCR RNA is not part of the donor repertoire.

From the cysteine up to the phenylalanine, the CDR3 has a length of 13 residues. Just the 39-base CDR3 DNA is kept, in frame starting at base 1. At the junction V is shortened by 1 base and J by 1 base, with 4 bases in between. From a lookup of the germline V gene (reference sequence), CDR1 and CDR2 are SEHNR and FQNEAQ. This clonotype occurred many times. Its antigen is currently not known. No per-base quality is available; no much larger clone lies one base away. Libraries of naive CD8 T cells were generated from roughly 21,000 to 960,000 sorted cells, with 10%, 30% or 50% of the purified RNA used. Naive CD8 T cells, defined as CD8+CD4-CCR7+CD45RA+, were FACS-sorted into RLT Plus buffer on a BD FACSAria II. To test detection sensitivity, Jurkat RNA equivalent to approximately ten TCR copies was spiked into samples of about 18,000-1,000,000 naive CD8 T cells. Enrichment of CD8 T cells was performed with RosetteSep CD8+ T Cell Enrichment Cocktail and Ficoll-Paque, after which ACK red cell lysis was carried out.

Library preparation employed PCR. Reads for this sample came from an Illumina HiSeq 4000. Preparation of bulk TCR libraries followed a previously described approach, with the TCR primers listed in Table S5. Total RNA was purified with the Qiagen AllPrep DNA/RNA kit. Before analysis, reads from multiple sequencing runs of the same library were pooled. Per the authors' processing: Only reads with exact TCR constant sequence were kept, trimmed to 150 nt, and grouped by their 12-nt molecular barcodes. Reads in each barcode group were sub-clustered using a 15% Levenshtein threshold, and a quality-weighted consensus sequence was built for each RNA molecule. Non-functional sequences were removed, as were lower-count sequences one edit away from another. Barcode sub-clusters with fewer than 20% of the maximum read count were removed, based on fitting two negative binomial distributions. TCRdb's own reprocessing of the public reads used fastp at Q25 and MiXCR and kept productive beta chains. Records with the same CDR3 protein are collapsed into one entry carrying the most frequent genes and DNA. TCRdb, not the authors, supplied the V and J calls. This sample gives under 600,000 distinct CDR3 sequences in total; roughly a fifth of them show up just once. Of the sample, approximately 0.84% falls within the top ten clones.

The receptor's source is a human donor in good health. Some libraries in this study had Jurkat cell RNA spiked in. Source material: naive CD8+ T cells from blood, with Jurkat cell RNA spiked in. The meaning of the sample's cell subset or site label: FACS-sorted CD8+CD4-CCR7+CD45RA+ naive T cells. The receptor chain draws on TRBV7-9 and TRBJ1-1, with the D gene call left open. The encoded CDR3 is CASSLVTNTEAFF. The DNA reads TGTGCCAGCAGCTTAGTAACGAACACTGAAGCTTTCTTT.